The 7 T cell receptor beta chains reported below all come from one sample, sequenced in a study of blood T cell repertoires in COVID-19. Profiling relied on immunoSEQ multiplex PCR, and the TCRdb table lists in-frame clones only, not all of them. Among roughly 100,000 clones listed, around nine tenths were seen once. Specimen: peripheral blood. Every receptor here comes from a man aged 45 to 65 with active COVID-19.

V gene TRBV19 combines with J gene TRBJ2-2, with unresolved D. This CDR3 is built from 11 residues. Germline CDR1 LNHDA, CDR2 SQIVND (reference sequence). Trimming took off 5 bases at V and 4 bases at J, with 2 bases between the two ends. CDR3 protein: CASSLTGELFF. CDR3 in DNA: TGTGCCAGTAGTCTCACCGGGGAGCTGTTTTTT. The full variable domain, in which reference TRBV19 and TRBJ2-2 provide the parts outside the CDR3, is DGGITQSPKYLFRKEGQNVTLSCEQNLNHDAMYWYRQDPGQGLRLIYYSQIVNDFQKGDIAEGYSVSREKKESFPLTVTSAQKNPTAFYLCASSLTGELFFGEGSRLTVL.

This clone was detected a few times. This chain connects TRBV10-1 to TRBJ2-3; 8 bases are shared with TRBD2. With V trimmed by 9 bases and J by 1 base, 3 bases remained unmatched. Germline V gene lookup returns CDR1 WNHNN and CDR2 SYGVQD (reference sequence). CDR3 length equals 13 residues. Here the CDR3 DNA reads TGCGCCAGAGCGGGGGCCGGCACAGATACGCAGTATTTT. This sequence encodes CARAGAGTDTQYF.

As concerns this clone: An end of the junction differs from the germline gene, which may be a read error. The chain combines TRBV20-1 with TRBJ2-1, with D possibly matching TRBD2 (6 bases). Germline V lookup: CDR1 DFQATT, CDR2 SNEGSKA (reference sequence). This CDR3 comprises 11 residues. The CDR3 DNA reads as TGCAGTGCTAGTGTTTATGCGGGAAGGCTCTTC. Translation gives CSASVYAGRLF.

This clone was seen a handful of times. This chain joins TRBV20-1 and TRBJ1-5, with a weak D call TRBD1 (5 bases). The CDR3 spans 15 residues. V shed 3 bases and J shed 6 bases, with 18 bases lying between them. The germline V gene encodes CDR1 DFQATT and CDR2 SNEGSKA (reference sequence). CDR3 nucleotides: TGCAGTGCTAGTTTCACCAGGGTTTATACTCAGCCCCAGCATTTT. Its protein product is CSASFTRVYTQPQHF.

The genes are TRBV7-2 and TRBJ1-1; 7 bases line up with TRBD1. The CDR3 sequence is 14 residues long. CDR1 and CDR2 (germline): SGHTA, FQGNSA. The V and J ends lost 5 bases and 1 base, in that order; junction bases with no gene match: 4. DNA for the CDR3: TGTGCCAGCAGCCATGACAGGGAGAACACTGAAGCTTTCTTT. Translating it yields CASSHDRENTEAFF.

The chain links TRBV4-1 to TRBJ2-5; TRBD1 matches 7 bases. The CDR3 has 18 amino acids. The germline gives CDR1 MGHRA, CDR2 YSYEKL. The V gene end was trimmed by 1 base and the J gene end by 0 bases; junction bases not matched to a gene: 11. CDR3 amino acids: CASSQARDRSLYQETQYF. The CDR3 nucleotides read TGCGCCAGCAGCCAAGCCCGGGACAGAAGCCTATACCAAGAGACCCAGTACTTC.

The rearrangement joins TRBV5-1 to TRBJ2-7; 11 bases are shared with TRBD2. The germline CDR1 and CDR2 sequences are SGHRS and YFSETQ. CDR3 length: 15 residues. The V segment lost 0 bases and the J segment 4 bases; nucleotides outside the gene matches: 3. Written as DNA, the CDR3 is TGCGCCAGCAGCTTGGCCGGGACTAGCGGTTACGAGCAGTACTTC. Translated, it gives CASSLAGTSGYEQYF.